This passage covers 5 T cell receptor beta chains from one sample sequenced in a study of technical replicates of blood from several donors. Produced via immunoSEQ multiplex PCR; TCRdb's table is partial and in-frame only. Among tens of thousands of clones listed, 75% to 95% were seen once. Sequenced: T cells isolated from PBMCs. The receptors were sampled from a human donor in good health. Some clones in this sample may be carry-over from other donors' samples.

This rearrangement joins TRBV15 to TRBJ2-3, with a possible D match to TRBD2 (5 bases). The germline V gene encodes CDR1 LNHNV and CDR2 YYDKDF (reference sequence). Trimming removed 1 base at V and 7 bases at J, with 9 bases between. This CDR3 comprises 13 residues. The CDR3, as DNA: TGTGCCACCAGCAGAGGTGGAGGAAATACGCAGTATTTT. Its protein is CATSRGGGNTQYF. Variable domain in full (rest from reference TRBV15 and TRBJ2-3): DAMVIQNPRYQVTQFGKPVTLSCSQTLNHNVMYWYQQKSSQAPKLLFHYYDKDFNNEADTPDNFQSRRPNTSFCFLDIRSPGLGDTAMYLCATSRGGGNTQYFGPGTRLTVL.

This sequence joins TRBV9 and TRBJ2-3, with D maybe TRBD2 (5 bases). The CDR3 is 16 amino acids. Deletions cut 0 bases from V and 2 bases from J, with 13 bases between. CDR1 SGDLS and CDR2 YYNGEE come from the germline V gene. The CDR3 sequence is CASSVEDSPYTDTQYF. CDR3 DNA sequence: TGTGCCAGCAGCGTAGAGGACTCACCATACACAGATACGCAGTATTTT.

The CDR3 DNA reads TGTGCCTGGAGATCTCTTAGCGGGAGGCAAGAGACCCAGTACTTC. It codes for CAWRSLSGRQETQYF. This sequence joins TRBV30 and TRBJ2-5; 10 bases map to TRBD2. Germline V gene data show CDR1 as GTSNPN and CDR2 as SVGIG (reference sequence). The CDR3 spans 15 residues. After removal of 3 bases from V and 2 bases from J, the junction contained 6 bases not matched to a gene.

The chain couples TRBV15 to TRBJ2-7; 10 bases line up with TRBD1. CDR1 and CDR2 (germline): LNHNV, YYDKDF (reference sequence). J gave up 5 bases and V 1 base, and 5 bases lay outside the gene matches. This CDR3 is built from 15 residues. The CDR3 region has the DNA TGTGCCACCAGCAGAGGTGAGACAGGGGGCGACGAGCAGTACTTC. It encodes CATSRGETGGDEQYF.

In its sample, this clone was seen once. The chain uses TRBV7-2 and TRBJ1-2, with 7 bases identical to TRBD1. V was pared by 5 bases and J by 5 bases, with 8 bases of the junction left unmatched. Germline V gene sequence: CDR1 SGHTA, CDR2 FQGNSA. The CDR3 length is 14 residues. The CDR3 region is CASSPGGFRYGYTF. The CDR3 region has the DNA TGTGCCAGCAGCCCAGGGGGGTTTAGGTATGGCTACACCTTC.